Sequencing of this TCR beta chain was carried out in a study of glioma-infiltrating T cells after dendritic cell vaccination. Germline CDR1 and CDR2: PRHDT and FYEKMQ (reference sequence). CDR3 size: 16 residues. V shed 4 bases, J shed 5 bases, and the junction held 6 bases outside the gene matches. Clones were read by immunoSEQ multiplex PCR, and TCRdb kept only the in-frame ones, dropping some. The data show more than 30,000 clones, over 90% seen once. The source was blood, collected before dendritic cell vaccination. The genes are TRBV13 and TRBJ2-5; TRBD2 aligns across 14 bases. This receptor was obtained from a human donor with glioblastoma. The CDR3 region has the DNA TGTGCCAGCAGCTCTCCGACTAGCGGGGGGGTGGAGACCCAGTACTTC. Its protein is CASSSPTSGGVETQYF.